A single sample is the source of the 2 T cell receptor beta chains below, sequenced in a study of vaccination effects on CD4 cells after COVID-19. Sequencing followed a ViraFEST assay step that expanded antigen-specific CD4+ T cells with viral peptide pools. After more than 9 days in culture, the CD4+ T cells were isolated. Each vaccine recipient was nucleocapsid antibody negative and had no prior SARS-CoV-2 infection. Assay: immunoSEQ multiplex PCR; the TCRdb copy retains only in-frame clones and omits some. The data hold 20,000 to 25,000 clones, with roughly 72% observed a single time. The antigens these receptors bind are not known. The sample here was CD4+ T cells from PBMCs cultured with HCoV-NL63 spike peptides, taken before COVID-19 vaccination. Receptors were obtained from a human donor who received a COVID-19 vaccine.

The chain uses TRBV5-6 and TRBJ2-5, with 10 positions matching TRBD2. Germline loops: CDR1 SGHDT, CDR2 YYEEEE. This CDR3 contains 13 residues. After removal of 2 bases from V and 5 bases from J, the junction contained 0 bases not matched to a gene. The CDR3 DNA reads TGTGCCAGCAGCTTTAGCGGGAGGGAGACCCAGTACTTC. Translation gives CASSFSGRETQYF.

CDR3 residues: CASSPLIGRDGTEAFF. The CDR3 nucleotides read TGTGCCAGCTCACCACTGATCGGACGGGACGGCACTGAAGCTTTCTTT. The chain recombines TRBV18 with TRBJ1-1; TRBD1 is a possible D gene (5 bases). The CDR3 is 16 residues long. V gave up 1 base and J gave up 4 bases, with 16 bases separating them. From germline, CDR1 is KGHSH and CDR2 LQKENI.